The following is a T cell receptor beta chain sequence with its context. Its antigen is unknown. This record comes from a study of shared clonotypes between healthy human individuals. Turning to the study itself: Plates per donor: three CD4 naive, three CD4 memory, two CD8 naive, one CD8 memory. Overall study findings and caveats: Generation probability values for non-shared clonotypes were lower than those for clonotypes shared by all four donors.

V was shortened by 2 bases and J by 6 bases, with 12 bases between the two germline ends. CDR1 is SGHRS and CDR2 is YFSETQ in the germline V gene. CDR3 length: 15 amino acids. Over several immunoSEQ plates, each subset's genomic DNA was distributed in even portions. Each sorted subset replicate got 200 ng genomic DNA, tens of thousands of genomes. TCRdb's table, derived via immunoSEQ multiplex PCR, lists solely in-frame clones and lacks some. The sample lists about 1.5 million clones, 95% to 99% occurring once. This chain uses TRBV5-1 with TRBJ1-6, with D unresolved. The sequence came from a man younger than 40 in good health. The sequenced sample was naive CD4+ T cells sorted from blood. Subset defined: CD45RA+ positively selected. CDR3: CASSFGSGVNSPLHF. CDR3 DNA: TGCGCCAGCAGCTTTGGGTCTGGGGTTAATTCACCCCTCCACTTT.